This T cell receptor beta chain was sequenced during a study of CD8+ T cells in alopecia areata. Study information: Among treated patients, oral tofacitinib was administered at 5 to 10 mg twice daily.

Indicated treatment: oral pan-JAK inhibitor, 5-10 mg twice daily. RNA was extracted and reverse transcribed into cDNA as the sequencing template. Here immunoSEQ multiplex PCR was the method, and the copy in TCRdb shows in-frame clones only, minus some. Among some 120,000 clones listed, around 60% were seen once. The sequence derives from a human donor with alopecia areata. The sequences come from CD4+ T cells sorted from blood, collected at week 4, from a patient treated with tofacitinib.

CDR3 protein: CASSLWANNEQFF. The CDR3 nucleotides are TGCGCCAGCAGCTTGTGGGCAAACAATGAGCAGTTCTTC. The chain carries TRBV5-1 and TRBJ2-1, with D uncertain. CDR3 size: 13 residues. Germline V lookup: CDR1 SGHRS, CDR2 YFSETQ. Between the trimmed V and J ends, which lost 1 base and 5 bases, there was a span of 7 bases.